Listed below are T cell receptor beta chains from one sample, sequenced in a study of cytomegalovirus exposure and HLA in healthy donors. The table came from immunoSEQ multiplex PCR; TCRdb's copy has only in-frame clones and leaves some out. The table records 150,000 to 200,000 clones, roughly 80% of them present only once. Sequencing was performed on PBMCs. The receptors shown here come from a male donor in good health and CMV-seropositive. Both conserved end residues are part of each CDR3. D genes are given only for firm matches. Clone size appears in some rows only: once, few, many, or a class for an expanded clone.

CDR3aa: CASSLVRDGTEAFF
CDR3nt: TGTGCCAGCAGTTTAGTCAGGGATGGGACTGAAGCTTTCTTT
j_gene: TRBJ1-1
v_gene: TRBV28
d_gene: .
abundance: few

CDR3aa: CASSGAGNMNTEAFF
CDR3nt: TGCGCCAGCAGTGGGGCAGGGAACATGAACACTGAAGCTTTCTTT
j_gene: TRBJ1-1
v_gene: TRBV10-2
d_gene: .
abundance: .

CDR3aa: CASGGTGSVQSPLHF
CDR3nt: TGTGCCAGTGGAGGGACAGGCTCAGTTCAATCACCCCTCCACTTT
j_gene: TRBJ1-6
v_gene: TRBV19
d_gene: TRBD1
abundance: .

CDR3aa: CASSSGVIDTEAFF
CDR3nt: TGTGCCAGCAGCTCCGGGGTGATTGACACTGAAGCTTTCTTT
j_gene: TRBJ1-1
v_gene: TRBV7-9
d_gene: .
abundance: .

CDR3aa: CASSPGPDRSHLYGYTF
CDR3nt: TGCGCCAGCAGCCCTGGACCGGACAGGTCCCACCTTTATGGCTACACCTTC
j_gene: TRBJ1-2
v_gene: TRBV5-1
d_gene: TRBD1
abundance: .

CDR3aa: CASSQTRVSGETQYF
CDR3nt: TGCGCCAGCAGCCAAACCCGGGTTAGCGGGGAGACCCAGTACTTC
j_gene: TRBJ2-5
v_gene: TRBV4-3
d_gene: TRBD2
abundance: .

CDR3aa: CASTETSGSPEQYF
CDR3nt: TGTGCCAGCACCGAGACTAGCGGGAGTCCCGAGCAGTACTTC
j_gene: TRBJ2-7
v_gene: TRBV6-5
d_gene: TRBD2
abundance: .

CDR3aa: CASSLLGHPNYGYTF
CDR3nt: TGTGCCAGCAGTTTACTCGGACACCCAAACTATGGCTACACCTTC
j_gene: TRBJ1-2
v_gene: TRBV27
d_gene: .
abundance: .

CDR3aa: CARLLIAGDRSYNEQFF
CDR3nt: TGTGCCCGCCTCTTAATAGCGGGAGATCGGTCCTACAATGAGCAGTTCTTC
j_gene: TRBJ2-1
v_gene: TRBV21-1
d_gene: .
abundance: .

CDR3aa: CASSYSTGGKNIQYF
CDR3nt: TGTGCCAGCAGTTATTCGACAGGGGGCAAAAACATTCAGTACTTC
j_gene: TRBJ2-4
v_gene: TRBV28
d_gene: TRBD1
abundance: .

CDR3aa: CASSVGDTQYF
CDR3nt: TGTGCCAGCAGCGTCGGAGATACGCAGTATTTT
j_gene: TRBJ2-3
v_gene: TRBV27
d_gene: .
abundance: .

CDR3aa: CASSDLVSGELFF
CDR3nt: TGTGCCAGCAGTGATTTAGTTTCCGGGGAGCTGTTTTTT
j_gene: TRBJ2-2
v_gene: TRBV25-1
d_gene: .
abundance: .

CDR3aa: CASRRQATGSEKLFF
CDR3nt: TGTGCCAGCAGACGACAGGCGACAGGTAGTGAAAAACTGTTTTTT
j_gene: TRBJ1-4
v_gene: TRBV6-5
d_gene: .
abundance: .

CDR3aa: CATSRDSPGRSEAFF
CDR3nt: TGTGCCACCAGCAGAGATTCCCCGGGGAGGTCTGAAGCTTTCTTT
j_gene: TRBJ1-1
v_gene: TRBV15
d_gene: .
abundance: .

CDR3aa: CAMGDDRASAEAFF
CDR3nt: TGTGCCATGGGTGATGACAGGGCTTCCGCTGAAGCTTTCTTT
j_gene: TRBJ1-1
v_gene: TRBV10-3
d_gene: TRBD1
abundance: .

CDR3aa: CASSLEQFPTASSCNEQFF
CDR3nt: TGCGCCAGCAGCTTGGAACAGTTTCCCACCGCCAGCTCCTGCAATGAGCAGTTCTTC
j_gene: TRBJ2-1
v_gene: TRBV5-1
d_gene: .
abundance: .

CDR3aa: CASSMVVAREKLFF
CDR3nt: TGTGCCAGTAGTATGGTGGTGGCCCGTGAAAAACTGTTTTTT
j_gene: TRBJ1-4
v_gene: TRBV19
d_gene: .
abundance: .

CDR3aa: CASSPGGMGQPQHF
CDR3nt: TGTGCCAGCAGTCCAGGGGGAATGGGCCAGCCCCAGCATTTT
j_gene: TRBJ1-5
v_gene: TRBV28
d_gene: TRBD1
abundance: .